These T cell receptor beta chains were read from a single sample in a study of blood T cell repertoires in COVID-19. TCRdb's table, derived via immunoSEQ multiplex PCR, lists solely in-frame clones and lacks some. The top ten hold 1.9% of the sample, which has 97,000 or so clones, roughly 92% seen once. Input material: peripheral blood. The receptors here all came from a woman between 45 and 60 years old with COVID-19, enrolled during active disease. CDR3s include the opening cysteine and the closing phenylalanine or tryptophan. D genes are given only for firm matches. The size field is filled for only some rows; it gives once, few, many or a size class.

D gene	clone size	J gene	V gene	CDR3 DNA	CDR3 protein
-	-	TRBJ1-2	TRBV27	TGTGCCAGCAGTTCCCGGACAGATCCGGGGGGTGGCTACACCTTC	CASSSRTDPGGGYTF
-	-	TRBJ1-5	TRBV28	TGTGCCAGCAGTTTCGGGGACTATAGCAATCAGCCCCAGCATTTT	CASSFGDYSNQPQHF
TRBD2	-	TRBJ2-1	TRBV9	TGTGCCAGCAGCGCTACTAGCGGTCCCTACAATGAGCAGTTCTTC	CASSATSGPYNEQFF
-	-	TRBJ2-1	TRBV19	TGTGCCAGTAGTCCGGTGACAGCCAACAATGAGCAGTTCTTC	CASSPVTANNEQFF
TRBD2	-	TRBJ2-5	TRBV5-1	TGCGCCAGCAGCACTAGCGGGGGGCAAGAGACCCAGTACTTC	CASSTSGGQETQYF
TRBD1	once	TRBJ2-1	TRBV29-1	TGCAGCGCCGGGACAGGGGCTAGGGGGGGCAATGAGCAGTTCTTC	CSAGTGARGGNEQFF
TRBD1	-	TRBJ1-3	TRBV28	TGTGCCAGCAGCCAAAGGGGTCCAGGGGGTAGAATTTCTGGAAACACCATATATTTT	CASSQRGPGGRISGNTIYF
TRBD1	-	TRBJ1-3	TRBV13	TGTGCCAGCAGCTTAGGCCTAGGACAGGGGTCTACCACCATATATTTT	CASSLGLGQGSTTIYF
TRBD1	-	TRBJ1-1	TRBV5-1	TGCGCCAGCAGCTTGGGTGACAGGGACCTTTTTGAAGCTTTCTTT	CASSLGDRDLFEAFF
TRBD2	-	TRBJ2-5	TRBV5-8	TGTGCCACCAGCGGGGGCCGGGGTTATTCAGAGACCCAGTACTTC	CATSGGRGYSETQYF
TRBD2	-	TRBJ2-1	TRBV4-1	TGCGCCAGCAGCCACGGAGCGGGGGTGAGCTCCTACAATGAGCAGTTCTTC	CASSHGAGVSSYNEQFF
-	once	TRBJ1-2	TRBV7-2	TGTGCCAGCAGCTTAAGAGGGAACTATGGCTACACCTTC	CASSLRGNYGYTF
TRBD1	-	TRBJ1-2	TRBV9	TGTGCCAGCAGCGTTGACAGGGATCCCTTCTATGGCTACACCTTC	CASSVDRDPFYGYTF
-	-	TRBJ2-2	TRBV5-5	TGTGCCAGCAGCTTGGATGTGACTCTCGGGGCCGGGGAGCTGTTTTTT	CASSLDVTLGAGELFF
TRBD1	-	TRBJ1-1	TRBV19	TGTGCCAGTCGAACAGGGGGAGGAACTGAAGCTTTCTTT	CASRTGGGTEAFF
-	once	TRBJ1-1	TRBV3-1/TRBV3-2	TGTGCCAGCAGCCAAAACCCCACAGGGAGGAACACTGAAGCTTTCTTT	CASSQNPTGRNTEAFF
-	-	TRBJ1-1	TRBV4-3	TGCGCCAGCAGCGACATTACACGGAAAACTGAAGCTTTCTTT	CASSDITRKTEAFF
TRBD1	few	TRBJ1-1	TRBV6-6	TGTGCCAGCAGGCCCTTAGGGGGCCAAAACACTGAAGCTTTCTTT	CASRPLGGQNTEAFF